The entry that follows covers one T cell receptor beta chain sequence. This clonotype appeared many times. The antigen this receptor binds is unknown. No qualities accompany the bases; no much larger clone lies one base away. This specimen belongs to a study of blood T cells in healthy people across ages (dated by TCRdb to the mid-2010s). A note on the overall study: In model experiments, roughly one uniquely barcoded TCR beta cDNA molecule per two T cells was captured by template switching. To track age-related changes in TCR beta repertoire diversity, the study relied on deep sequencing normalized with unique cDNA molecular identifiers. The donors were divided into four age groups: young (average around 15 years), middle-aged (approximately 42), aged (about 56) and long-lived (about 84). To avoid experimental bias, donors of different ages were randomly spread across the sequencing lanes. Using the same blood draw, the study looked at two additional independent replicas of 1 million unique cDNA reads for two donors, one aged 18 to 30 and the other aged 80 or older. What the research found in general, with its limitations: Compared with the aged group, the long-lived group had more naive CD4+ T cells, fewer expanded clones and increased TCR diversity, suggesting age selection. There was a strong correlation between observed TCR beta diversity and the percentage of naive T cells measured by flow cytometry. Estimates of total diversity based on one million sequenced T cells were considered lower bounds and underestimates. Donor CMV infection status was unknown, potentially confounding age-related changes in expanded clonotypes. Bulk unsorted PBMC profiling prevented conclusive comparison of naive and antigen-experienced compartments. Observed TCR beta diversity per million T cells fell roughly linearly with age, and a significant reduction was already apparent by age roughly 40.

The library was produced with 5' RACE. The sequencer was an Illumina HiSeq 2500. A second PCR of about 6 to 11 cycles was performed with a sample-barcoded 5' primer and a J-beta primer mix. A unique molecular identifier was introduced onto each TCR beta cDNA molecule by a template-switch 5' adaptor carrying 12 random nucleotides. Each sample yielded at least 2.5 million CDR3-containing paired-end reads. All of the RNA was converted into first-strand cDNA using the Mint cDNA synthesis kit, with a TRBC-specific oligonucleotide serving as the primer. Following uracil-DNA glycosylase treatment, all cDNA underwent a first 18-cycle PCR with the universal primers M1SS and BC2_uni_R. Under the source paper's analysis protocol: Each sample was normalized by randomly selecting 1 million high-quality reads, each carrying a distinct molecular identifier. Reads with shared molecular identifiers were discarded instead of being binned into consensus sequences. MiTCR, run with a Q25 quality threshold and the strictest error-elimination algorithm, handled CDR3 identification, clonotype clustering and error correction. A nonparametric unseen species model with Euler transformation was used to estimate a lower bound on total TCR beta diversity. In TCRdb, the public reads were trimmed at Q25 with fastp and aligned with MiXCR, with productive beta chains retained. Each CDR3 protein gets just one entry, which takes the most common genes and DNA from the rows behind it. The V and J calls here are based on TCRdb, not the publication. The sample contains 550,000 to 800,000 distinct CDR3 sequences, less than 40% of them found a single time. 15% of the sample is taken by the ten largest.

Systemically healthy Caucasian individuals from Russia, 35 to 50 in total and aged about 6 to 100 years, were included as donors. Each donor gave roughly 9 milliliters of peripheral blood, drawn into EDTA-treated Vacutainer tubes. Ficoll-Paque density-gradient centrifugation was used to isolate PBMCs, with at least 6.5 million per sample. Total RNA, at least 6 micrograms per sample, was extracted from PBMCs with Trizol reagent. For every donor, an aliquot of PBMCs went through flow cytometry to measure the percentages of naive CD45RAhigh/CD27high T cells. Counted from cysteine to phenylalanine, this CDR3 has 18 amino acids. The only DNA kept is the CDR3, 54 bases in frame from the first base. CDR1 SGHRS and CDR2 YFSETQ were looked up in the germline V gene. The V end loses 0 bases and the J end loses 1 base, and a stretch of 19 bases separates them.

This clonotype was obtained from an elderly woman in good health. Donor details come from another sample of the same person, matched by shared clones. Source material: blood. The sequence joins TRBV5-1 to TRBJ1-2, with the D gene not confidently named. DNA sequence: TGCGCCAGCAGCTTGGGGACGGTGTTCGACCCTTTTAACTATGGCTACACCTTC. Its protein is CASSLGTVFDPFNYGYTF.